One sample yielded the 15 T cell receptor beta chains listed below, sequenced in a study of CD8 T cells in ankylosing spondylitis. No antigen has been identified for these receptors. TCRdb ran MiXCR on the 5' RACE reads and lists one entry per CDR3 protein. This sample has over 700,000 distinct CDR3 sequences, with under 20% found just once. Study findings and constraints: A motif in TCR beta, a set of 8 or 9 highly homologous variants, appeared characteristic of ankylosing spondylitis blood.

The sample was blood, either unsorted or a sorted T cell fraction (not recorded which). These receptors all stem from a male donor with ankylosing spondylitis.

As regards this clonotype: A junction end diverges from the germline sequence, so it may reflect a read error. The chain has TRBV7-7 and TRBJ2-1; 9 nucleotides align to TRBD2. Germline V CDR1 and CDR2: SSHAT, FNYEAQ (reference sequence). The CDR3 consists of 16 residues. The CDR3 nucleotides are TGTGCTAGCAGCCCCCGCGTTGCGGGGGGGGACAATGAGCAGTTCTTC. It encodes CASSPRVAGGDNEQFF.

In its sample, this clonotype was seen a few times. V usage is TRBV29-1 and J usage is TRBJ2-4; tentative D call: TRBD2 (5 bases). The CDR3 extends over 13 amino acids. Trimming stripped 4 bases from V and 7 bases from J, with 14 bases between. The germline V gene encodes CDR1 SQVTM and CDR2 ANQGSEA. The CDR3 DNA reads TGCAGCGTTGTGTTAGGGAGCGGTAACATTCAGTACTTC. Protein product: CSVVLGSGNIQYF.

The table lists this clonotype with a few counts. The chain carries TRBV5-6 and TRBJ1-1; D possibly corresponds to TRBD1 (5 bases). The CDR3 runs to 13 residues. The V end was cut by 4 bases, the J end by 5 bases, with 12 bases between. Germline V gene lookup returns CDR1 SGHDT and CDR2 YYEEEE. The CDR3 sequence is CASSRWGGTEAFF. CDR3 sequence (DNA): TGTGCCAGCAGCCGGTGGGGGGGTACTGAAGCTTTCTTT. The whole variable domain, filled in from reference TRBV5-6 and TRBJ1-1, reads DAGVTQSPTHLIKTRGQQVTLRCSPKSGHDTVSWYQQALGQGPQFIFQYYEEEERQRGNFPDRFSGHQFPNYSSELNVNALLLGDSALYLCASSRWGGTEAFFGQGTRLTVV.

This clonotype has only a few counts. The genes are TRBV5-1 and TRBJ2-3; 7 bases align to TRBD1. Germline assignment: CDR1 SGHRS and CDR2 YFSETQ. The V and J ends lost 5 bases and 2 bases, in that order; junction bases with no gene match: 8. This CDR3 comprises 15 residues. This CDR3 is CASSLTQGVTDTQYF. The CDR3 DNA is TGCGCCAGCAGTTTGACTCAGGGGGTCACAGATACGCAGTATTTT.

The gene calls are TRBV15 and TRBJ2-5; the D is unclear. CDR1 is LNHNV, CDR2 YYDKDF, per germline (reference sequence). This CDR3 region has 16 residues. Trimming pared 1 base from V and 1 base from J, leaving 13 bases between. The CDR3 bases are TGTGCCACCAGCAGAGCATCGGCCGCCTCCCAAGAGACCCAGTACTTC. Its protein is CATSRASAASQETQYF.

This clonotype has more than one count but fewer than ten. J is TRBJ1-1 and V is TRBV5-1; D perhaps matches TRBD1 (5 bases). The V and J ends lost 4 bases and 0 bases respectively, with 10 bases between them. Looked up from germline, CDR1 is SGHRS and CDR2 is YFSETQ. CDR3 length: 14 amino acids. The CDR3 DNA follows: TGCGCCAGCAGCGGGGGGGGGTTGAACACTGAAGCTTTCTTT. It translates to CASSGGGLNTEAFF.

The chain is built from TRBV20-1 and TRBJ1-4; maybe TRBD1 (5 bases). Germline V CDR1 and CDR2: DFQATT, SNEGSKA (reference sequence). CDR3 length equals 13 residues. V gave up 6 bases and J gave up 3 bases, with 11 bases separating them. CDR3 sequence: CSARGAANEKLFF. In nucleotides, the CDR3 is TGCAGTGCAAGGGGCGCGGCTAATGAAAAACTGTTTTTT.

The chain employs TRBV18 and TRBJ2-7; 10 nucleotides agree with TRBD1. This CDR3 spans 16 amino acids. The J segment lost 1 base and the V segment lost 4 bases, leaving 7 bases of the junction unmatched. From germline, CDR1 is KGHSH and CDR2 LQKENI. CDR3 nucleotide sequence: TGTGCCAGCTCACACGTTAGGACAGGGGGATCCTACGAGCAGTACTTC. It codes for CASSHVRTGGSYEQYF.

Here the CDR3 DNA reads TGCAGCGTTGAGGGTCTTTATGGCGGGAAACAAAAAGAGCAGTACTTC. Its protein is CSVEGLYGGKQKEQYF. The chain combines TRBV29-1 with TRBJ2-7; tentative D call: TRBD2 (6 bases). The CDR3 consists of 16 residues. Trimming pared 3 bases from V and 7 bases from J, leaving 25 bases between. Germline CDR1 is SQVTM and CDR2 is ANQGSEA.

This clonotype was seen more than once but under ten times. The rearrangement uses TRBV10-3 and TRBJ2-1, with TRBD2 as a possible D gene (6 bases). The germline V and J ends were trimmed by 8 bases and 8 bases, with 10 bases remaining between them. Germline CDR1 is ENHRY and CDR2 is SYGVKD. The CDR3 runs to 11 residues. The CDR3 loop reads CAIGQRDEQFF. Here the CDR3 DNA reads TGTGCCATCGGGCAGCGGGATGAGCAGTTCTTC.

The chain carries TRBV12-3 or TRBV12-4 and TRBJ1-2; D gene unclear. Deletions cut 0 bases from V and 6 bases from J, with 5 bases between. This CDR3 contains 12 residues. The CDR3 sequence is CASSLAWDGYTF. CDR3 DNA: TGTGCCAGCAGTTTAGCTTGGGATGGCTACACCTTC.

In this sample, this clonotype turned up a few times. The gene calls are TRBV4-1 and TRBJ1-6; TRBD1 is a possible D gene (5 bases). With 2 bases removed from V and 4 bases from J, the gap between germline ends came to 9 bases. This CDR3 has 15 amino acids. Germline V gives CDR1 MGHRA, CDR2 YSYEKL. CDR3 protein: CASSQLRGYNSPLHF. The CDR3 DNA sequence: TGCGCCAGCAGCCAATTACGGGGGTATAATTCACCCCTCCACTTT.

This clonotype was observed a handful of times. The rearrangement uses TRBV29-1 and TRBJ1-1; D not resolved. The CDR3 length is 11 residues. V was shortened by 7 bases and J by 5 bases, with 11 bases between the two germline ends. The germline gives CDR1 SQVTM, CDR2 ANQGSEA. The CDR3 region has the DNA TGCAGCGGACTCGCCGGGACTGAAGCTTTCTTT. Translation gives CSGLAGTEAFF. The variable domain in full, with the rest retrieved from reference TRBV29-1 and TRBJ1-1, is SAVISQKPSRDICQRGTSLTIQCQVDSQVTMMFWYRQQPGQSLTLIATANQGSEATYESGFVIDKFPISRPNLTFSTLTVSNMSPEDSSIYLCSGLAGTEAFFGQGTRLTVV.

This clonotype was observed at least ten times. V usage is TRBV12-3 or TRBV12-4 and J usage is TRBJ1-2; 7 bases are shared with TRBD1. V lost 5 bases to trimming and J lost 3 bases; unmatched junction nucleotides: 9. The CDR3 sequence is 15 residues long. The CDR3 loop is CASSQQTTGYYGYTF. The CDR3 bases are TGTGCCAGCAGTCAACAAACGACAGGGTACTATGGCTACACCTTC.

This clonotype was counted at least ten times. V is TRBV12-3 or TRBV12-4 and J is TRBJ1-2, with unresolved D. The length of the CDR3 is 13 residues. Between the trimmed V and J ends, which lost 3 bases and 1 base, there was a span of 6 bases. This CDR3 reads CASSLQVNYGYTF. In DNA form, the CDR3 reads TGTGCCAGCAGTTTGCAGGTTAACTATGGCTACACCTTC.